This TCR beta chain was recovered during a study of response to subunit inactivated influenza vaccine. V shed 5 bases, J shed 2 bases, and the junction held 7 bases outside the gene matches. Germline V gene lookup returns CDR1 SEHNR and CDR2 FQNEAQ (reference sequence). The CDR3 runs 15 residues. MiXCR, applied by TCRdb to the RT-PCR reads, yields one record per CDR3 protein. The sample includes 150,000 to 200,000 distinct CDR3 sequences, approximately 12% of them seen just once. These records were also assigned to another study, of T cells expressing NK-cell markers. This second report adds: Researchers built TCR beta cDNA using 5'RACE template switching with UMIs.

The TCR sequence derives from a middle-aged man who received an inactivated influenza vaccine. The genes are TRBV7-9 and TRBJ1-2; 8 bases line up with TRBD1. This specimen consisted of CD8+ T cells sorted from PBMCs, obtained 11 to 12 days after vaccination. The CDR3 bases are TGTGCCAGCAGCACCCTACAGGGGGAGAACTATGGCTACACCTTC. Translated: CASSTLQGENYGYTF. The full variable domain, in which reference TRBV7-9 and TRBJ1-2 provide the parts outside the CDR3, is DTGVSQNPRHKITKRGQNVTFRCDPISEHNRLYWYRQTLGQGPEFLTYFQNEAQLEKSRLLSDRFSAERPKGSFSTLEIQRTEQGDSAMYLCASSTLQGENYGYTFGSGTRLTVV.